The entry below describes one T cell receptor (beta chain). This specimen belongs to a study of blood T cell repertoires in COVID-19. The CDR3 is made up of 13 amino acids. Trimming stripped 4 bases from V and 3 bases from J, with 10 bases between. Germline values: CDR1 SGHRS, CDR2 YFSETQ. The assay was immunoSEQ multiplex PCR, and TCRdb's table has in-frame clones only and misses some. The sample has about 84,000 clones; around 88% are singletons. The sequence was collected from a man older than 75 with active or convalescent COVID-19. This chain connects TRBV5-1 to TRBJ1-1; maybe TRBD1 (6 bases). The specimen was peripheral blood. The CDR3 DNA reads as TGCGCCAGCAGCCTGAGGGGGTACACTGAAGCTTTCTTT. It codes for CASSLRGYTEAFF.